This entry lists 29 T cell receptor beta chains sequenced from one sample in a study of follicular helper T cells after annual influenza vaccination. Time point meaning: 2014-2015 season, pre-vaccination. The table came from immunoSEQ multiplex PCR; TCRdb's copy has only in-frame clones and leaves some out. The sample contains over 6,500 clones, around four fifths of which appear only once. Sequenced material: CXCR5+ CD38- circulating T follicular helper cells from blood, taken on the day of influenza vaccination. The subset denotes: circulating Tfh, non-naive CD4+CXCR5+PD-1+ (ICOS+CD38+ or ICOS-CD38-). Receptors originate from an adult who received the influenza vaccine.

As DNA, the CDR3 is TGCGCCAGCAGTGAGTCGAAGCGGGGGTTCACAGATACGCAGTATTTT. It encodes CASSESKRGFTDTQYF. The chain carries TRBV10-2 and TRBJ2-3; 8 bases agree with TRBD2. The junction had 4 bases not matched to a gene; V was cut back by 0 bases and J by 2 bases. The length of the CDR3 is 16 residues. Looked up from germline, CDR1 is WSHSY and CDR2 is SAAADI.

The V call is TRBV6-1, the J call TRBJ1-2, with TRBD1 as a possible D gene (5 bases). The CDR3 is 13 residues long. Trimming left V 6 bases short and J 7 bases short, with 15 bases between. Germline V gene data show CDR1 as MNHNS and CDR2 as SASEGT. For the CDR3, the DNA is TGTGCCAGCAGGGGAGGGACCGGCGGTGGCTACACCTTC. Translated, it gives CASRGGTGGGYTF.

The chain joins TRBV6-1 to TRBJ1-5; D unresolved. Per the germline V gene, CDR1 is MNHNS and CDR2 is SASEGT. CDR3 length equals 14 residues. The V end was cut by 4 bases, the J end by 0 bases, with 7 bases between. In DNA, the CDR3 is TGTGCCAGCAGTGCTATGTATAGCAATCAGCCCCAGCATTTT. This codes for CASSAMYSNQPQHF.

This clone appeared once. The J gene is TRBJ1-5, the V gene TRBV29-1; D remains unclear. This CDR3 region has 10 residues. Germline V gene data show CDR1 as SQVTM and CDR2 as ANQGSEA. V was shortened by 7 bases and J by 11 bases, with 12 bases between the two germline ends. The CDR3 reads CSDLGKAQHF. In nucleotides, the CDR3 is TGCAGCGACCTAGGTAAAGCCCAGCATTTT.

The chain has TRBV4-2 and TRBJ2-2; 11 nucleotides line up with TRBD2. The junction had 6 bases not matched to a gene; V was cut back by 2 bases and J by 1 base. Germline CDR1 reads LGHNA; CDR2 reads YNFKEQ. The CDR3 is made up of 18 amino acids. The CDR3 loop reads CASSQKRGTSGNTGELFF. CDR3 DNA sequence: TGTGCCAGCAGCCAAAAGAGGGGGACTAGCGGGAACACCGGGGAGCTGTTTTTT.

The rearrangement links TRBV6-5 to TRBJ1-5; D is perhaps TRBD1 (6 bases). This CDR3 is 13 amino acids long. In germline, CDR1 is MNHEY, CDR2 SVGAGI. V dropped 2 bases and J dropped 4 bases, with 6 bases sitting between them. The chain's CDR3 is CASSYDRNQPQHF. The CDR3 nucleotides read TGTGCCAGCAGTTACGACAGGAATCAGCCCCAGCATTTT.

There are a few counts of this clone. The V gene is TRBV30, the J gene TRBJ2-7; D gene unclear. Germline V CDR1 and CDR2: GTSNPN, SVGIG (reference sequence). With 0 bases removed from V and 3 bases from J, the gap between germline ends came to 9 bases. CDR3 length equals 13 residues. CDR3 DNA sequence: TGTGCCTGGAGTGTAGACACCCGCTACGAGCAGTACTTC. Encoded protein: CAWSVDTRYEQYF.

This clone is a singleton in its sample. The chain links TRBV18 to TRBJ1-5; possibly TRBD1 for D (5 bases). This CDR3 is built from 14 residues. Trimming removed 3 bases at V and 7 bases at J, with 13 bases between. Germline CDR1 KGHSH, CDR2 LQKENI. The CDR3 DNA follows: TGTGCCAGCTCACCGGGGGGTATTGACCAGCCCCAGCATTTT. Translated: CASSPGGIDQPQHF.

In DNA form, the CDR3 reads TGTGCCAGCAGACTGACAGGGGCGAGGGGCGATGGCTACACCTTC. Translation: CASRLTGARGDGYTF. This chain joins TRBV2 and TRBJ1-2; 8 bases align to TRBD1. In germline, CDR1 is SNHLY, CDR2 FYNNEI. V gave up 6 bases and J gave up 6 bases; unmatched junction bases: 12. This CDR3 has 15 residues.

The gene calls are TRBV11-2 and TRBJ1-2, with a possible D match to TRBD1 (6 bases). There are 15 residues in the CDR3. Germline V gene lookup returns CDR1 SGHAT and CDR2 FQNNGV. The V end lost 1 base, the J end lost 3 bases, and 12 bases lay between the germline ends. CDR3 region: CASSLVAGVDYGYTF. The CDR3 DNA sequence: TGTGCCAGCAGCTTAGTAGCAGGGGTGGACTATGGCTACACCTTC.

This clone was detected only a few times. This chain joins TRBV7-3 and TRBJ2-4; D unclear. The V end lost 5 bases, the J end lost 9 bases, and 14 bases lay between the germline ends. Per the germline V gene, CDR1 is SGHTA and CDR2 is FQGTGA. This CDR3 comprises 13 residues. CDR3 bases: TGTGCCAGCAGCCCCAATCTTATGGGCATTCAGTACTTC. Translating gives CASSPNLMGIQYF.

The chain uses TRBV7-9 and TRBJ2-5, with D possibly called TRBD1 or TRBD2 (6 bases each). Germline V gives CDR1 SEHNR, CDR2 FQNEAQ (reference sequence). V lost 5 bases and J lost 13, with 26 bases in between. The CDR3 loop spans 15 amino acids. CDR3: CASSLDGGGSIGWYF. The DNA for the CDR3 is TGTGCCAGCAGCCTAGACGGGGGCGGCAGTATTGGTTGGTACTTC. Complete variable domain (other parts from reference TRBV7-9 and TRBJ2-5): DTGVSQNPRHKITKRGQNVTFRCDPISEHNRLYWYRQTLGQGPEFLTYFQNEAQLEKSRLLSDRFSAERPKGSFSTLEIQRTEQGDSAMYLCASSLDGGGSIGWYFGPGTRLLVL.

The chain combines TRBV2 with TRBJ2-7; the D gene is possibly TRBD1 (6 bases). V lost 10 bases and J lost 2, with 12 bases in between. Germline V gives CDR1 SNHLY, CDR2 FYNNEI. The CDR3 sequence is 12 residues long. DNA for the CDR3: TGTGCCACCGGGGACACAGCCTACGAGCAGTACTTC. Its protein is CATGDTAYEQYF.

The chain employs TRBV5-4 and TRBJ2-1; D is unresolved. The V end was cut by 0 bases, the J end by 6 bases, with 13 bases between. This CDR3 contains 15 residues. Germline V CDR1 and CDR2: SGHNT, YYREEE (reference sequence). Here the CDR3 reads CASSLGSAPGNEQFF. In nucleotides, the CDR3 is TGTGCCAGCAGCTTGGGATCCGCCCCTGGCAATGAGCAGTTCTTC.

The table lists this clone with a few counts. The chain uses TRBV2 and TRBJ2-7; D possibly corresponds to TRBD1 (6 bases). The CDR3 is 13 residues long. Trimming took off 6 bases at V and 5 bases at J, with 14 bases between the two ends. Germline loops: CDR1 SNHLY, CDR2 FYNNEI. The CDR3 bases are TGTGCCAGCAGCGACACAGGGTTCGACGAGCAGTACTTC. Its protein product is CASSDTGFDEQYF.

The chain employs TRBV30 and TRBJ2-7, with D tentatively TRBD2 (6 bases). The CDR3 consists of 13 residues. V shed 6 bases and J shed 5 bases, with 17 bases lying between them. Germline CDR1 and CDR2: GTSNPN and SVGIG (reference sequence). The CDR3 region is CACPAGPWDEQYF. DNA for the CDR3: TGTGCCTGTCCAGCGGGTCCCTGGGACGAGCAGTACTTC.

The CDR3 DNA reads TGTGCCAGCAGCTTGGAACGGACAGATACGCAGTATTTT. It codes for CASSLERTDTQYF. The chain links TRBV5-6 to TRBJ2-3; D not resolved. The CDR3 is 13 amino acids. Germline V gene sequence: CDR1 SGHDT, CDR2 YYEEEE. The ends were cut back, 0 bases at V and 3 bases at J, with 5 bases in the middle.

The chain employs TRBV5-1 and TRBJ2-5, with 10 nucleotides matching TRBD2. After removal of 5 bases from V and 3 bases from J, the junction contained 1 base not matched to a gene. This CDR3 has 13 residues. Germline V gene data show CDR1 as SGHRS and CDR2 as YFSETQ. The CDR3 sequence: CASRGTSEETQYF. CDR3 in DNA: TGCGCCAGCAGGGGGACTAGCGAAGAGACCCAGTACTTC.

The rearrangement uses TRBV19 and TRBJ2-5, with D tentatively TRBD1 (5 bases). Germline CDR1 and CDR2: LNHDA and SQIVND (reference sequence). The V end was cut by 5 bases, the J end by 1 base, with 8 bases between. CDR3 size: 13 residues. CDR3 nucleotides: TGTGCCAGTAGTTGGACAAGCCAAGAGACCCAGTACTTC. It translates to CASSWTSQETQYF.

The chain joins TRBV19 to TRBJ2-6; D is undetermined. V lost 9 bases to trimming and J lost 4 bases, with 13 bases between them. The CDR3 runs 14 residues. Germline assignment: CDR1 LNHDA and CDR2 SQIVND (reference sequence). In DNA, the CDR3 is TGTGCCAGCCGAGGATTTTCCGGGGCCAACGTCCTGACTTTC. Amino acids: CASRGFSGANVLTF.

The V gene is TRBV2, the J gene TRBJ1-2; TRBD1 matches 9 bases. With 4 bases clipped from V and 5 bases from J, the junction kept 5 bases outside the gene matches. Germline V gives CDR1 SNHLY, CDR2 FYNNEI. The CDR3 covers 14 residues. The CDR3 here is CASSGTGDRYGYTF. The CDR3 DNA reads TGTGCCAGCAGTGGGACAGGGGATCGGTATGGCTACACCTTC.

CDR3 sequence (DNA): TGTGCCAGCACCAACAGGGGGGGCTATGGCTACACCTTC. It is translated as CASTNRGGYGYTF. V is TRBV7-2 and J is TRBJ1-2; 8 bases map to TRBD1. Looked up from germline, CDR1 is SGHTA and CDR2 is FQGNSA. The CDR3 contains 13 residues. Unmatched junction bases numbered 5, after V lost 7 bases and J lost 4 bases.

The chain employs TRBV9 and TRBJ1-3, with D maybe TRBD1 (6 bases). Trimming removed 0 bases from V and 4 bases from J, with 11 bases in between. Germline V gives CDR1 SGDLS, CDR2 YYNGEE. The CDR3 runs to 15 residues. The CDR3 sequence: CASSVGPGAGNTIYF. CDR3 nucleotide sequence: TGTGCCAGCAGCGTAGGTCCGGGGGCGGGAAACACCATATATTTT.

The chain joins TRBV6-5 to TRBJ2-5, with D tentatively TRBD2 (7 bases). V shed 2 bases and J shed 2 bases, with 15 bases lying between them. Germline CDR1 and CDR2: MNHEY and SVGAGI. The CDR3 runs to 16 residues. CDR3 sequence: CASSYRAGAPQETQYF. Here the CDR3 DNA reads TGTGCCAGCAGTTACAGGGCGGGGGCCCCTCAAGAGACCCAGTACTTC.

This sequence joins TRBV28 and TRBJ1-2; D perhaps matches TRBD1 (5 bases). Germline CDR1 MDHEN, CDR2 SYDVKM. The CDR3 runs 12 residues. Trimming removed 2 bases at V and 7 bases at J, with 8 bases between. The CDR3 region has the DNA TGTGCCAGCAGTTTAGCAGGGTTTGGCTACACCTTC. Translating gives CASSLAGFGYTF.

The CDR3 nucleotides are TGTGCCAGCAGCTTGGCCTATAGCACAGATACGCAGTATTTT. Translated, it gives CASSLAYSTDTQYF. The V call is TRBV5-4, the J call TRBJ2-3; D gene uncertain. V was clipped by 0 bases and J by 0 bases, with 5 bases between them. The CDR3 extends over 14 amino acids. CDR1 SGHNT and CDR2 YYREEE come from the germline V gene (reference sequence).

This chain connects TRBV5-4 to TRBJ2-7, with D possibly matching TRBD1 (6 bases). In germline, CDR1 is SGHNT, CDR2 YYREEE (reference sequence). V was shortened by 4 bases and J by 2 bases, with 22 bases between the two germline ends. CDR3 length equals 17 residues. The CDR3 sequence is CASSPTPLTGFTYEQYF. The CDR3 bases are TGTGCCAGCAGCCCTACCCCCTTGACAGGATTCACCTACGAGCAGTACTTC.

The chain combines TRBV29-1 with TRBJ2-1; 10 bases line up with TRBD2. Germline V gene lookup returns CDR1 SQVTM and CDR2 ANQGSEA. V shed 7 bases and J 5 bases; nucleotides not matched to a gene: 14. This CDR3 is built from 16 residues. The CDR3 loop reads CSAIGVAGGPDNEQFF. DNA of the CDR3: TGCAGCGCCATCGGGGTAGCGGGGGGTCCAGACAATGAGCAGTTCTTC.

CDR3 bases: TGCGCCAGCAAGTTAGCGGGGGGCACCACAGATACGCAGTATTTT. It yields the protein CASKLAGGTTDTQYF. This chain joins TRBV5-1 and TRBJ2-3, with 10 bases identical to TRBD2. Germline-derived CDR1 and CDR2 are SGHRS and YFSETQ. CDR3 length equals 15 residues. The junction had 6 bases not matched to a gene; V was cut back by 6 bases and J by 2 bases.